These 7 T cell receptor beta chains originate from one sample sequenced in a study of blood T cell repertoires in COVID-19. Clones were read by immunoSEQ multiplex PCR, and TCRdb kept only the in-frame ones, dropping some. The sample carries about 400,000 clones, approximately 88% recorded once. Sequenced sample: PBMCs or T cells enriched from blood (not recorded which). The receptor source for this set is a woman aged 25 to 39 with acute COVID-19.

This sequence joins TRBV7-3 and TRBJ1-1; tentatively, D is TRBD1 (6 bases). The CDR3 length is 13 residues. Trimming removed 5 bases at V and 4 bases at J, with 11 bases between. Germline CDR1 is SGHTA and CDR2 is FQGTGA. CDR3 amino acids: CASSPGQSTEAFF. In DNA form, the CDR3 reads TGTGCCAGCAGCCCAGGACAGTCCACTGAAGCTTTCTTT.

This clone was observed a handful of times. DNA for the CDR3: TGTGCCAGCAGCTTGGGTTTAGCCCCCTTCTACGAGCAGTACTTC. Protein product: CASSLGLAPFYEQYF. The V call is TRBV5-6, the J call TRBJ2-7; D is unresolved. Deletions cut 0 bases from V and 3 bases from J, with 13 bases between. The CDR3 runs to 15 residues. Germline values: CDR1 SGHDT, CDR2 YYEEEE.

This clone was seen only once. This CDR3 reads CASSEFGGLETQYF. The CDR3 bases are TGTGCCAGCAGTGAATTTGGGGGGTTAGAGACCCAGTACTTC. This chain connects TRBV25-1 to TRBJ2-5; a weak D match, TRBD2 (6 bases). This CDR3 has 14 residues. Germline CDR1 is MGHDK and CDR2 is SYGVNS. The V and J ends lost 1 base and 4 bases respectively, with 10 bases between them. Supplemented by reference TRBV25-1 and TRBJ2-5, the full variable domain reads EADIYQTPRYLVIGTGKKITLECSQTMGHDKMYWYQQDPGMELHLIHYSYGVNSTEKGDLSSESTVSRIRTEHFPLTLESARPSHTSQYLCASSEFGGLETQYFGPGTRLLVL.

The chain combines TRBV9 with TRBJ1-5; TRBD1 is a possible D gene (5 bases). The CDR3 has 17 amino acids. Germline CDR1 and CDR2: SGDLS and YYNGEE. The V and J ends lost 0 bases and 6 bases respectively, with 19 bases between them. CDR3 protein: CASSVATRWGGCQPQHF. Here the CDR3 DNA reads TGTGCCAGCAGCGTAGCTACGAGGTGGGGGGGTTGTCAGCCCCAGCATTTT.

J is TRBJ2-7 and V is TRBV6-5; D perhaps matches TRBD1 (5 bases). This CDR3 comprises 12 residues. CDR1 is MNHEY, CDR2 SVGAGI, per germline. V was trimmed by 10 bases and J by 3 bases, leaving 13 bases between them. CDR3 sequence reads: CATQTVSYEQYF. As DNA, the CDR3 is TGTGCCACCCAGACAGTAAGCTACGAGCAGTACTTC.

The V and J genes are TRBV18 and TRBJ2-1, with D possibly being TRBD2 (6 bases). Germline CDR1 reads KGHSH; CDR2 reads LQKENI. The V end was cut by 0 bases, the J end by 9 bases, with 24 bases between. The CDR3 spans 18 residues. The CDR3 here is CASSPPAVRGGQFGEQFF. CDR3 sequence (DNA): TGTGCCAGCTCACCACCGGCAGTAAGGGGAGGCCAATTTGGTGAGCAGTTCTTC.

The chain has TRBV15 and TRBJ2-5, with 9 bases fitting TRBD2. The CDR3 runs to 16 residues. Germline trimming cut 0 bases from V and 5 bases from J; bases unmatched to any gene: 7. Per germline, CDR1 LNHNV and CDR2 YYDKDF (reference sequence). The CDR3 nucleotides are TGTGCCACCAGCAGAGATCCGCGGGGGGGCTCGGAGACCCAGTACTTC. It codes for CATSRDPRGGSETQYF.